Below are 26 T cell receptor beta chains sequenced from a single sample in a study of shared clonotypes between healthy human individuals. It was CD45RO-negative cells, positively selected for CCR7, that made up naive CD8 cells, with terminally differentiated effector memory CD45RA+ cells excluded. Profiling relied on immunoSEQ multiplex PCR, and the TCRdb table lists in-frame clones only, not all of them. Of 650,000 to 800,000 clones listed, about 92% are singletons. Sequencing was performed on naive CD8+ T cells sorted from blood. Source of these receptors: a man younger than 40 in good health.

The rearrangement uses TRBV27 and TRBJ1-1, with unresolved D. V was shortened by 8 bases and J by 2 bases, with 12 bases between the two germline ends. Germline assignment: CDR1 MNHEY and CDR2 SMNVEV (reference sequence). The CDR3 totals 13 residues. The CDR3 sequence is CASQILANTEAFF. Written as DNA, the CDR3 is TGTGCCAGCCAAATTCTTGCAAACACTGAAGCTTTCTTT.

Worth noting for this clone: A junction end diverges from the germline sequence, so it may reflect a read error. V gene TRBV5-4 combines with J gene TRBJ2-7; no reliable D call. The CDR3 is 15 residues long. CDR1 SGHNT and CDR2 YYREEE come from the germline V gene (reference sequence). For the CDR3, the DNA is TGCGCCAGCAGCCAAGATCGGAGCAGAGTCTACGAGCAGTACTTC. Translating it yields CASSQDRSRVYEQYF.

The J gene is TRBJ2-5, the V gene TRBV5-6, with D possibly matching TRBD2 (5 bases). The CDR3 totals 16 residues. V was shortened by 4 bases and J by 4 bases, with 20 bases between the two germline ends. Germline V gene data show CDR1 as SGHDT and CDR2 as YYEEEE. As DNA, the CDR3 is TGTGCCAGCAGCCTGGATAGCAGGAGAGGAGGAGAGACCCAGTACTTC. Translating it yields CASSLDSRRGGETQYF.

This chain links TRBV27 with TRBJ1-5; tentative D call: TRBD1 (5 bases). Germline V gene data show CDR1 as MNHEY and CDR2 as SMNVEV (reference sequence). The CDR3 loop spans 15 amino acids. Trimming stripped 2 bases from V and 4 bases from J, with 12 bases between. CDR3 bases: TGTGCCAGCAGTTTACGGCAGGGCTCGAATCAGCCCCAGCATTTT. Its translation is CASSLRQGSNQPQHF.

The V call is TRBV23-1, the J call TRBJ2-7; 13 bases match TRBD2. TRBV23-1 is known as an ORF, though its function is uncertain. The CDR3 totals 23 residues. V lost 4 bases to trimming and J lost 1 base; unmatched junction nucleotides: 25. The CDR3 DNA follows: TGCGCCAGCAGTCTCCTACAGGTTGTTTGGACTAGCGGGGGAACCAGCATTTCCTACGAGCAGTACTTC. This translates into CASSLLQVVWTSGGTSISYEQYF.

This chain connects TRBV7-2 to TRBJ2-3; the D gene could be TRBD1 or TRBD2 (6 bases each). The CDR3 runs to 17 residues. The germline V gene has CDR1 SGHTA and CDR2 FQGNSA. V dropped 1 base and J dropped 3 bases, with 17 bases sitting between them. The CDR3 reads CASSLGILRGATDTQYF. The CDR3 bases are TGTGCCAGCAGCTTAGGGATATTGAGGGGGGCGACAGATACGCAGTATTTT.

The chain couples TRBV2 to TRBJ2-2; 11 nucleotides agree with TRBD1. The CDR3 sequence is 15 residues long. Trimming removed 7 bases from V and 6 bases from J; junction bases left unmatched: 7. Germline V gene lookup returns CDR1 SNHLY and CDR2 FYNNEI. CDR3 region: CASNPPDRGPGELFF. Written as DNA, the CDR3 is TGTGCCAGCAACCCTCCGGACAGGGGGCCCGGGGAGCTGTTTTTT.

The J gene is TRBJ2-1, the V gene TRBV9, with 7 bases matching TRBD1. Per the germline V gene, CDR1 is SGDLS and CDR2 is YYNGEE. This CDR3 comprises 16 residues. After removal of 6 bases from V and 0 bases from J, the junction contained 9 bases not matched to a gene. CDR3 amino acids: CASTPRQGSSYNEQFF. CDR3 DNA: TGTGCCAGCACCCCCAGACAGGGCAGCTCCTACAATGAGCAGTTCTTC.

The rearrangement uses TRBV5-8 and TRBJ2-7; either TRBD1 or TRBD2 may supply D (6 bases each). Per the germline V gene, CDR1 is SGHTS and CDR2 is YDEGEE. CDR3 length equals 17 residues. Trimming took off 10 bases at V and 0 bases at J, with 26 bases between the two ends. CDR3 nucleotides: TGTGCCGGACAGCAGCTTGGCGGGGCGATTCGCTCCTACGAGCAGTACTTC. Translated, it gives CAGQQLGGAIRSYEQYF.

Only one count was recorded for this clone. This chain joins TRBV29-1 and TRBJ1-3; D unresolved. This CDR3 region has 17 residues. Germline V gene lookup returns CDR1 SQVTM and CDR2 ANQGSEA. Trimming removed 0 bases from V and 0 bases from J, with 15 bases in between. CDR3 in DNA: TGCAGCGTTGAAGACACATACAGAGATGACTCTGGAAACACCATATATTTT. Encoded protein: CSVEDTYRDDSGNTIYF.

The CDR3 region has the DNA TGCGCCAGCAGACCGGGACCGGCTGTCGAGCAGTACTTC. Its protein product is CASRPGPAVEQYF. V usage is TRBV5-1 and J usage is TRBJ2-7; D could derive from TRBD1 or TRBD2 (5 bases each). Germline lookup yields CDR1 SGHRS and CDR2 YFSETQ. Trimming took 5 bases from V and 6 from J, leaving 15 bases between them. CDR3 length equals 13 residues.

This chain links TRBV11-2 with TRBJ2-2; TRBD2 matches at 7 bases. In germline, CDR1 is SGHAT, CDR2 FQNNGV. The CDR3 runs 15 residues. J was trimmed by 5 bases and V by 5 bases; bases with no gene match: 8. For the CDR3, the DNA is TGTGCCAGCAGCCCCAGCGGGATGAGAACCGGGGAGCTGTTTTTT. Translation gives CASSPSGMRTGELFF.

The CDR3, as DNA: TGCGCCAGCAGCTTGGGCGGGAGCGGTAACGAGCAGTACTTC. This sequence encodes CASSLGGSGNEQYF. The rearrangement uses TRBV5-1 and TRBJ2-7, with 7 bases identical to TRBD2. The V segment lost 0 bases and the J segment 5 bases; nucleotides outside the gene matches: 5. This CDR3 spans 14 amino acids. Germline CDR1 SGHRS, CDR2 YFSETQ.

The genes are TRBV27 and TRBJ2-5; the D gene is possibly TRBD1 (6 bases). The CDR3 contains 13 residues. In germline, CDR1 is MNHEY, CDR2 SMNVEV (reference sequence). V shed 6 bases and J shed 1 base, with 9 bases lying between them. The DNA for the CDR3 is TGTGCCAGCAGGACAGGTGTCCAAGAGACCCAGTACTTC. This gives the protein CASRTGVQETQYF.

CDR3: CASSETAGGYTF. CDR3 in DNA: TGTGCCAGCAGTGAAACAGCCGGTGGCTACACCTTC. The V call is TRBV25-1, the J call TRBJ1-2; D uncertain. Germline CDR1 MGHDK, CDR2 SYGVNS. This CDR3 is built from 12 residues. V was clipped by 2 bases and J by 7 bases, with 8 bases between them.

The V and J genes are TRBV7-2 and TRBJ2-7; 10 nucleotides agree with TRBD1. Germline V gives CDR1 SGHTA, CDR2 FQGNSA. The ends lost 3 bases at V and 0 bases at J; junction bases unmatched: 11. This CDR3 is built from 18 residues. The CDR3 DNA is TGTGCCAGCAGCTTTGGGACAGGGGAGTATTTCGGCTCCTACGAGCAGTACTTC. The encoded protein is CASSFGTGEYFGSYEQYF. The entire variable domain, with the rest obtained from reference TRBV7-2 and TRBJ2-7, is as follows: GAGVSQSPSNKVTEKGKDVELRCDPISGHTALYWYRQSLGQGLEFLIYFQGNSAPDKSGLPSDRFSAERTGGSVSTLTIQRTQQEDSAVYLCASSFGTGEYFGSYEQYFGPGTRLTVT.

Notes on this clone: Additional DNA sequences in this sample encode the identical CDR3. The chain employs TRBV5-5 and TRBJ1-1; the D is unclear. The V gene's germline CDR1 is SGHKS and CDR2 YYEKEE (reference sequence). V was clipped by 0 bases and J by 1 base, with 4 bases between them. The CDR3 covers 13 residues. This CDR3 is CASSLGENTEAFF. DNA of the CDR3: TGTGCCAGCAGCTTGGGAGAGAACACTGAAGCTTTCTTT. Looking up the rest from reference TRBV5-5 and TRBJ1-1 gives the full variable domain: DAGVTQSPTHLIKTRGQQVTLRCSPISGHKSVSWYQQVLGQGPQFIFQYYEKEERGRGNFPDRFSARQFPNYSSELNVNALLLGDSALYLCASSLGENTEAFFGQGTRLTVV.

This clone was observed a single time. Other DNA sequences in this sample translate to the same CDR3. This rearrangement joins TRBV7-9 to TRBJ2-7; the D is unclear. The germline V and J ends were trimmed by 5 bases and 0 bases, with 8 bases remaining between them. The germline V gene has CDR1 SEHNR and CDR2 FQNEAQ (reference sequence). This CDR3 has 13 amino acids. The CDR3 region is CASSPRSSYEQYF. The CDR3 DNA sequence: TGTGCCAGCAGCCCTCGTTCCTCCTACGAGCAGTACTTC.

V and J are TRBV10-3 and TRBJ2-1; 9 nucleotides match TRBD2. The CDR3 is 17 amino acids. V dropped 2 bases and J dropped 2; count of bases not matched to a gene: 7. Germline V gives CDR1 ENHRY, CDR2 SYGVKD. CDR3 region: CAISEGGRVKAYNEQFF. CDR3 bases: TGTGCCATCAGTGAGGGCGGGAGGGTCAAGGCCTACAATGAGCAGTTCTTC.

The V gene is TRBV4-2, the J gene TRBJ2-7; maybe TRBD2 (5 bases). The V and J ends lost 0 bases and 4 bases respectively, with 7 bases between them. CDR1 is LGHNA and CDR2 is YNFKEQ in the germline V gene. The CDR3 loop spans 13 amino acids. For the CDR3, the DNA is TGTGCCAGCAGCCAAGAGGACTGGTACGAGCAGTACTTC. It encodes CASSQEDWYEQYF.

The V gene is TRBV29-1, the J gene TRBJ2-7; D may be TRBD1 (6 bases). V lost 3 bases and J 4 bases, leaving 13 bases between the germline ends. The CDR3 runs 13 residues. In germline, CDR1 is SQVTM, CDR2 ANQGSEA. CDR3 coding DNA: TGCAGCGTTGACAGGGGATCCGGTTACGAGCAGTACTTC. Translating it yields CSVDRGSGYEQYF.

The chain carries TRBV7-9 and TRBJ1-2, with D maybe TRBD1 (5 bases). Germline CDR1 reads SEHNR; CDR2 reads FQNEAQ (reference sequence). The CDR3 spans 14 residues. V was shortened by 2 bases and J by 5 bases, with 12 bases between the two germline ends. The CDR3 coding sequence is TGTGCCAGCAGCTTAAGCCTAACAGGATATGGCTACACCTTC. This translates into CASSLSLTGYGYTF. The whole variable domain, remainder taken from reference TRBV7-9 and TRBJ1-2, is DTGVSQNPRHKITKRGQNVTFRCDPISEHNRLYWYRQTLGQGPEFLTYFQNEAQLEKSRLLSDRFSAERPKGSFSTLEIQRTEQGDSAMYLCASSLSLTGYGYTFGSGTRLTVV.

This clone is a singleton in its sample. The same CDR3 can be traced to other DNA sequences in this sample. This sequence joins TRBV27 and TRBJ2-7; 11 bases are shared with TRBD2. The length of the CDR3 is 15 residues. Germline CDR1 and CDR2: MNHEY and SMNVEV (reference sequence). With V trimmed by 6 bases and J by 0 bases, 4 bases remained unmatched. CDR3 DNA: TGTGCCAGCAGATCTACTAGCGGGAGCTCCTACGAGCAGTACTTC. It codes for CASRSTSGSSYEQYF.

The chain links TRBV18 to TRBJ1-2; D gene uncertain. The germline gives CDR1 KGHSH, CDR2 LQKENI. CDR3 size: 16 residues. With 3 bases removed from V and 2 bases from J, the gap between germline ends came to 16 bases. The CDR3 nucleotides are TGTGCCAGCTCACCCGACTGGGAAAGGCGCAACTATGGCTACACCTTC. Its translation is CASSPDWERRNYGYTF.

The genes are TRBV15 and TRBJ1-2; TRBD1 matches 7 bases. Germline CDR1 LNHNV, CDR2 YYDKDF (reference sequence). The CDR3 totals 14 residues. The J segment lost 4 bases and the V segment lost 5 bases, leaving 7 bases of the junction unmatched. This chain's CDR3 is CATSGQEWGYGYTF. DNA of the CDR3: TGTGCCACCAGCGGACAGGAATGGGGCTATGGCTACACCTTC.

This chain connects TRBV10-2 to TRBJ2-7, with D tentatively TRBD1 (5 bases). CDR1 WSHSY and CDR2 SAAADI come from the germline V gene. Between the trimmed V and J ends, which lost 8 bases and 3 bases, there was a span of 14 bases. There are 13 residues in the CDR3. The chain's CDR3 is CASAPTEIYEQYF. CDR3 nucleotides: TGCGCCAGCGCACCGACAGAAATCTACGAGCAGTACTTC.